A single sample gave rise to the 10 T cell receptor beta chains below, sequenced in a study of blood T cell repertoires in COVID-19. The repertoire was sequenced with immunoSEQ multiplex PCR; TCRdb's copy has only in-frame clones and lacks some. The sample comprises 100,000 to 110,000 clones, more than 85% of which are singletons, and around 7.2% rests with the top ten. The specimen was peripheral blood. These TCRs come from a man younger than 45 in a cohort sampled during active COVID-19.

This sequence joins TRBV6-6 and TRBJ1-6, with no clear D. CDR1 is MNHNY and CDR2 is SVGAGI in the germline V gene (reference sequence). V lost 6 bases to trimming and J lost 9 bases, with 18 bases between them. The CDR3 covers 15 residues. CDR3 DNA sequence: TGTGCCAGCAGCTCCTTGCGGGCTAACGGTTCACCCCTCCACTTT. Amino acid sequence: CASSSLRANGSPLHF.

V is TRBV29-1 and J is TRBJ2-3; D is perhaps TRBD1 (5 bases). The CDR3 runs 12 residues. V lost 7 bases, J lost 7 bases, and 15 bases lay in between. Germline CDR1 is SQVTM and CDR2 is ANQGSEA. As DNA, the CDR3 is TGCAGCGGCCTCGTAGGGGTTCATACGCAGTATTTT. Translation gives CSGLVGVHTQYF.

The chain couples TRBV15 to TRBJ1-1, with D unresolved. The germline V and J ends were trimmed by 0 bases and 10 bases, with 15 bases remaining between them. The CDR3 has 14 amino acids. Per germline, CDR1 LNHNV and CDR2 YYDKDF (reference sequence). The CDR3 sequence is CATSRDWNRSGAFF. In nucleotides, the CDR3 is TGTGCCACCAGCAGAGATTGGAACCGGTCGGGAGCTTTCTTT.

The CDR3 is CAISPGFGGTTDTQYF. The DNA for the CDR3 is TGTGCCATCAGCCCGGGGTTCGGGGGTACCACAGATACGCAGTATTTT. This rearrangement joins TRBV10-3 to TRBJ2-3; TRBD2 might be the D (6 bases). Trimming shortened V by 6 bases and J by 2 bases, and 18 bases separated the two germline ends. The CDR3 is made up of 16 amino acids. Germline assignment: CDR1 ENHRY and CDR2 SYGVKD.

This clone has a single count. The V call is TRBV19, the J call TRBJ2-5; TRBD2 matches 8 bases. The CDR3 has 20 residues. Germline loops: CDR1 LNHDA, CDR2 SQIVND (reference sequence). Losses at the gene ends were 2 bases for V and 7 bases for J; bases not matched to a gene: 24. The CDR3 here is CASSISGYEILAGPAGTQYF. CDR3 DNA sequence: TGTGCCAGTAGTATATCGGGTTACGAAATATTAGCGGGGCCCGCCGGGACCCAGTACTTC.

J is TRBJ1-2 and V is TRBV6-4, with 12 positions matching TRBD1. The CDR3 spans 15 residues. V gave up 7 bases and J gave up 4 bases; unmatched junction bases: 7. Germline V lookup: CDR1 MRHNA, CDR2 SNTAGT. CDR3 loop: CASTSGTGGSYGYTF. CDR3 coding DNA: TGTGCCAGCACCTCCGGGACAGGGGGCTCCTATGGCTACACCTTC.

The chain couples TRBV3-1 (or the pseudogene TRBV3-2) to TRBJ1-3; 9 bases are a match to TRBD1. The germline V gene has CDR1 LGHDT and CDR2 YNNKEL (reference sequence). V lost 4 bases, J lost 7 bases, and 5 bases stayed unmatched. The CDR3 sequence is 14 residues long. In nucleotides, the CDR3 is TGTGCCAGCAGCCCGGGACAGGGATGGAACACCATATATTTT. This gives the protein CASSPGQGWNTIYF.

The CDR3 coding sequence is TGCGCCAGCAGCAATGGACAGGGGAGAGTGGCTGAAGCTTTCTTT. It codes for CASSNGQGRVAEAFF. The chain combines TRBV5-1 with TRBJ1-1, with 9 bases aligning to TRBD1. This CDR3 has 15 residues. The V segment lost 4 bases and the J segment 6 bases; nucleotides outside the gene matches: 10. Germline loops: CDR1 SGHRS, CDR2 YFSETQ.

The V and J genes are TRBV5-4 and TRBJ2-7; a possible D gene is TRBD1 (6 bases). The CDR3 totals 18 residues. With 1 base removed from V and 2 bases from J, the gap between germline ends came to 22 bases. Germline V gives CDR1 SGHNT, CDR2 YYREEE (reference sequence). The CDR3 sequence: CASSLKKGTQTLTYEQYF. The CDR3, as DNA: TGTGCCAGCAGCTTGAAAAAAGGGACACAGACTCTTACCTACGAGCAGTACTTC.

The chain has TRBV3-1 (or the pseudogene TRBV3-2) and TRBJ2-2, with D maybe TRBD1 (5 bases). Germline loops: CDR1 LGHDT, CDR2 YNNKEL (reference sequence). This CDR3 contains 13 residues. The V and J ends lost 6 bases and 4 bases respectively, with 9 bases between them. The CDR3 nucleotides read TGTGCCAGCAGGCCTACAGGCACCGGGGAGCTGTTTTTT. As protein: CASRPTGTGELFF.